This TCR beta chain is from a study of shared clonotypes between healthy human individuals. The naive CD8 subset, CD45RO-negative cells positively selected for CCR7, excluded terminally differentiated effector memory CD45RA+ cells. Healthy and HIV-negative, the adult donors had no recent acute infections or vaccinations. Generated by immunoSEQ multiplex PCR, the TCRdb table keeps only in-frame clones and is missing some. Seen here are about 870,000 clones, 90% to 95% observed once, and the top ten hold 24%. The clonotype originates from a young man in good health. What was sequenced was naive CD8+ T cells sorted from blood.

CDR3 region: CASSLATASSYEQYF. In DNA form, the CDR3 reads TGTGCCAGCAGCTTAGCGACAGCGAGCTCCTACGAGCAGTACTTC. This chain joins TRBV7-8 and TRBJ2-7; D is possibly TRBD1 (5 bases). Germline V lookup: CDR1 SGHVS, CDR2 FQNEAQ. This CDR3 has 15 residues. With 0 bases removed from V and 0 bases from J, the gap between germline ends came to 9 bases.